These 2 T cell receptor beta chains were sequenced from one sample in a study of blood T cells in healthy people across ages. Combining a sample-barcoded 5' primer with a J-beta primer mix, a second PCR ran for about 6 to 11 cycles. Each CDR3 protein is one row after TCRdb ran MiXCR on the 5' RACE reads. The data show some 1 million distinct CDR3 sequences, with 40% to 45% seen just once and approximately 17% held by the top ten. Material: blood. These receptors were collected from a woman in her sixties in good health.

The V and J genes are TRBV7-6 and TRBJ2-1, with D possibly being TRBD1 (5 bases). The CDR3 has 14 amino acids. The germline V and J ends were trimmed by 5 bases and 4 bases, with 12 bases remaining between them. Germline CDR1 SGHVS, CDR2 FNYEAQ. CDR3 coding DNA: TGTGCCAGCAGCCCGAGACAGCAATACAATGAGCAGTTCTTC. As protein: CASSPRQQYNEQFF.

The sample holds a few counts of this clonotype. A read error is possible here, since a much larger clone lies one base away. As DNA, the CDR3 is TGCGCCAGCAGCTCGACAGGGGGCCAGCAAGAGACCCAGTTCTTC. Its protein product is CASSSTGGQQETQFF. The rearrangement links TRBV5-1 to TRBJ2-1; 10 nucleotides line up with TRBD1. Per germline, CDR1 SGHRS and CDR2 YFSETQ. The ends lost 3 bases at V and 13 bases at J; junction bases unmatched: 13. CDR3 length: 15 amino acids.